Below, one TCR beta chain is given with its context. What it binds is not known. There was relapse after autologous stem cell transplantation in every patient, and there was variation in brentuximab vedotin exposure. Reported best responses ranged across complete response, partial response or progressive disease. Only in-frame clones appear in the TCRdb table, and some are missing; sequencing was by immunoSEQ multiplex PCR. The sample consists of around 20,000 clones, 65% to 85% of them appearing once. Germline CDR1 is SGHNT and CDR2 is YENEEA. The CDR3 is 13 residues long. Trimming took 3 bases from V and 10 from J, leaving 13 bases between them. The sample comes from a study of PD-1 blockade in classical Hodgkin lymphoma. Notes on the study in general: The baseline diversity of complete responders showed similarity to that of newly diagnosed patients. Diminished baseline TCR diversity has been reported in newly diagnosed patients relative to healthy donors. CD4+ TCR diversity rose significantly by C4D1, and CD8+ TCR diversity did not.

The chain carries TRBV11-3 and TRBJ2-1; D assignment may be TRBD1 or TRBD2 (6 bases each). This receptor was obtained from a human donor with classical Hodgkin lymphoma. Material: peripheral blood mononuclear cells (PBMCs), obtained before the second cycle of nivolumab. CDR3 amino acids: CASSFETGGEQFF. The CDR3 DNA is TGTGCCAGCAGCTTCGAGACAGGAGGGGAGCAGTTCTTC.